This passage covers 21 T cell receptor beta chains from one sample sequenced in a study of Ad26.COV2.S vaccination and SARS-CoV-2 variants. Noted treatment: roughly 18 received Ad26.COV2.S at low or high dose, single or two shots; several received placebo; per-sample allocation not given. Day 63 following the first vaccine or placebo injection was when the samples were taken. Sequenced by immunoSEQ multiplex PCR; TCRdb stores in-frame clones only, minus some. In the table there are some 480,000 clones, roughly nine tenths of which are singletons. The sequencing used peripheral blood, collected in a trial of Ad26.COV2.S vaccine versus placebo. The receptors shown here come from a person between 18 and 60 years old who received the Ad26.COV2.S COVID-19 vaccine or a placebo.

The chain recombines TRBV12-5 with TRBJ2-2, with TRBD2 matching over 9 bases. Germline CDR1 is LGHNT and CDR2 is FRNRAP. Trimming took 3 bases from V and 5 from J; bases not matched to a gene: 7. The CDR3 extends over 16 amino acids. CDR3 residues: CASGFLTSGMTGELFF. In nucleotides, the CDR3 is TGTGCTAGTGGTTTTCTGACTAGCGGAATGACCGGGGAGCTGTTTTTT.

This chain links TRBV4-2 with TRBJ2-3; TRBD2 matches 14 bases. With 4 bases clipped from V and 2 bases from J, the junction kept 11 bases outside the gene matches. CDR1 is LGHNA, CDR2 YNFKEQ, per germline. CDR3 length: 19 amino acids. The CDR3 is CASSRRGLAGGADTDTQYF. CDR3 sequence (DNA): TGTGCCAGCAGCCGAAGAGGACTAGCGGGAGGTGCGGACACAGATACGCAGTATTTT.

This chain uses TRBV27 with TRBJ1-6; 9 bases are a match to TRBD1. Germline lookup yields CDR1 MNHEY and CDR2 SMNVEV (reference sequence). The CDR3 runs to 16 residues. Trimming cost V 1 base and J 10 bases; bases outside gene matches: 8. DNA for the CDR3: TGTGCCAGCAGTTTATTTTCGACAGGGGGGGGGTCACCCCTCCACTTT. Its translation: CASSLFSTGGGSPLHF.

This chain joins TRBV6-5 and TRBJ2-1, with TRBD2 matching over 7 bases. Germline V lookup: CDR1 MNHEY, CDR2 SVGAGI. The V segment lost 3 bases and the J segment 8 bases; nucleotides outside the gene matches: 10. CDR3 length: 15 amino acids. CDR3 sequence: CASSYSPSTSYEQFF. The CDR3 DNA reads TGTGCCAGCAGTTATTCCCCCTCGACTAGCTATGAGCAGTTCTTC.

This sequence joins TRBV12-3 or TRBV12-4 and TRBJ1-5; D is undetermined. CDR3 size: 12 residues. Trimming stripped 4 bases from V and 7 bases from J, with 8 bases between. CDR3 region: CASSSPPQPQHF. CDR3 nucleotide sequence: TGTGCCAGCAGTTCCCCCCCCCAGCCCCAGCATTTT.

V and J are TRBV6-6 and TRBJ2-5, with D possibly matching TRBD2 (6 bases). V shed 2 bases and J shed 5 bases, with 15 bases lying between them. Germline lookup yields CDR1 MNHNY and CDR2 SVGAGI (reference sequence). The CDR3 is 15 amino acids. The CDR3 reads CASSYDLVGGETQYF. DNA for the CDR3: TGTGCCAGCAGTTACGATTTAGTTGGGGGGGAGACCCAGTACTTC.

The sample holds a few counts of this clone. This rearrangement joins TRBV30 to TRBJ1-1; D might be TRBD1 (5 bases). Per the germline V gene, CDR1 is GTSNPN and CDR2 is SVGIG (reference sequence). The CDR3 has 12 residues. V dropped 2 bases and J dropped 6 bases, with 10 bases sitting between them. The CDR3: CAWSRGEPEAFF. In DNA form, the CDR3 reads TGTGCCTGGAGTAGAGGGGAGCCTGAAGCTTTCTTT.

This chain links TRBV18 with TRBJ2-5, with 8 bases aligning to TRBD1. Trimming removed 5 bases from V and 5 bases from J; junction bases left unmatched: 7. The CDR3 has 14 residues. Germline lookup yields CDR1 KGHSH and CDR2 LQKENI. CDR3 in amino acids: CASSRTGIGETQYF. The DNA of the CDR3 is TGTGCCAGCTCAAGGACAGGGATAGGGGAGACCCAGTACTTC.

The chain links TRBV4-3 to TRBJ2-2, with D possibly TRBD1 on 6 matching bases. CDR1 is LGHNA, CDR2 YSLEER, per germline. V shed 2 bases and J shed 1 base, with 11 bases lying between them. There are 16 residues in the CDR3. The CDR3 sequence: CASSQLQQGNTGELFF. The CDR3 nucleotides read TGCGCCAGCAGCCAACTTCAACAGGGGAACACCGGGGAGCTGTTTTTT.

The chain employs TRBV27 and TRBJ2-2; 7 bases are a match to TRBD1. This CDR3 contains 16 residues. Germline lookup yields CDR1 MNHEY and CDR2 SMNVEV (reference sequence). Trimming took 8 bases from V and 4 from J; bases not matched to a gene: 13. The CDR3 DNA reads as TGTGCCAGCGCACCCTACAGGGGTTGGGCCACCGGGGAGCTGTTTTTT. It codes for CASAPYRGWATGELFF.

The chain employs TRBV6-2 or TRBV6-3 and TRBJ2-7; no clear D gene. The CDR3 has 13 residues. Trimming cost V 5 bases and J 0 bases, with 8 bases left between them. Germline V gene sequence: CDR1 MNHEY, CDR2 SVGEGT. The CDR3 sequence is CASSLYVSYEQYF. The CDR3 DNA sequence: TGTGCCAGCAGTCTATATGTCTCCTACGAGCAGTACTTC.

This chain connects TRBV11-3 to TRBJ2-7; TRBD2 matches at 7 bases. V was pared by 4 bases and J by 0 bases, with 6 bases of the junction left unmatched. Per germline, CDR1 SGHNT and CDR2 YENEEA. The CDR3 is made up of 15 amino acids. The CDR3 spells CASSSSPGGSYEQYF. The CDR3 nucleotides read TGTGCCAGCAGCTCCTCTCCGGGGGGCTCCTACGAGCAGTACTTC. Combining the CDR3 with reference TRBV11-3 and TRBJ2-7 gives the whole variable domain EAGVVQSPRYKIIEKKQPVAFWCNPISGHNTLYWYLQNLGQGPELLIRYENEEAVDDSQLPKDRFSAERLKGVDSTLKIQPAELGDSAVYLCASSSSPGGSYEQYFGPGTRLTVT.

In its sample, this clone was seen once. The chain couples TRBV28 to TRBJ2-3; 8 bases map to TRBD2. V was pared by 4 bases and J by 5 bases, with 5 bases of the junction left unmatched. The CDR3 is 14 residues long. Germline lookup yields CDR1 MDHEN and CDR2 SYDVKM. CDR3 amino acids: CASSSAGAQDTQYF. As DNA, the CDR3 is TGTGCCAGCAGTTCAGCGGGAGCTCAAGATACGCAGTATTTT.

A few counts support this clone. V gene TRBV7-9 combines with J gene TRBJ1-2, with 8 bases lining up with TRBD1. Germline V gives CDR1 SEHNR, CDR2 FQNEAQ (reference sequence). This CDR3 region has 14 residues. The junction had 8 bases not matched to a gene; V was cut back by 7 bases and J by 4 bases. The DNA for the CDR3 is TGTGCCAGCACCGGACAGGGCCGTCTCTATGGCTACACCTTC. This translates into CASTGQGRLYGYTF. Supplemented by reference TRBV7-9 and TRBJ1-2, the full variable domain reads DTGVSQNPRHKITKRGQNVTFRCDPISEHNRLYWYRQTLGQGPEFLTYFQNEAQLEKSRLLSDRFSAERPKGSFSTLEIQRTEQGDSAMYLCASTGQGRLYGYTFGSGTRLTVV.

This clone was picked up one time. This chain links TRBV7-6 with TRBJ2-7, with D maybe TRBD2 (5 bases). Germline assignment: CDR1 SGHVS and CDR2 FNYEAQ. The CDR3 is 15 residues long. Trimming took off 8 bases at V and 0 bases at J, with 17 bases between the two ends. The CDR3 region is CASRKASGSSYEQYF. CDR3 in DNA: TGTGCCAGCCGGAAGGCCAGCGGAAGCTCCTACGAGCAGTACTTC.

This chain joins TRBV11-2 and TRBJ2-2, with D unclear. Germline values: CDR1 SGHAT, CDR2 FQNNGV. V was clipped by 5 bases and J by 6 bases, with 16 bases between them. This CDR3 is 15 amino acids long. The CDR3 spells CASSPSTRMAGELFF. In nucleotides, the CDR3 is TGTGCCAGCAGCCCGAGCACCAGGATGGCCGGGGAGCTGTTTTTT.

The CDR3 DNA sequence: TGTGCCAGCAGCTCCCCCGCCGGACTACCGTGGGATGAGCAGTTCTTC. Its protein is CASSSPAGLPWDEQFF. The chain joins TRBV6-2 or TRBV6-3 to TRBJ2-1; a possible D gene is TRBD2 (6 bases). The V end lost 6 bases, the J end lost 8 bases, and 23 bases lay between the germline ends. The CDR3 consists of 16 residues. Germline V CDR1 and CDR2: MNHEY, SVGEGT.

In DNA form, the CDR3 reads TGTGCCAGCAGCTTAAACAGCGGGAGGGCAGATACGCAGTATTTT. Residues: CASSLNSGRADTQYF. The V call is TRBV7-3, the J call TRBJ2-3, with 10 bases fitting TRBD2. Germline trimming cut 1 base from V and 4 bases from J; bases unmatched to any gene: 2. The CDR3 runs to 15 residues. Germline values: CDR1 SGHTA, CDR2 FQGTGA.

The chain is built from TRBV5-1 and TRBJ2-5; D not resolved. With 0 bases removed from V and 5 bases from J, the gap between germline ends came to 11 bases. CDR1 and CDR2 from the germline V gene are SGHRS and YFSETQ. This CDR3 is 14 amino acids long. The CDR3 loop reads CASSLVDSTETQYF. DNA for the CDR3: TGCGCCAGCAGCTTGGTGGATAGTACGGAGACCCAGTACTTC. The complete variable domain, with remaining parts taken from reference TRBV5-1 and TRBJ2-5, reads KAGVTQTPRYLIKTRGQQVTLSCSPISGHRSVSWYQQTPGQGLQFLFEYFSETQRNKGNFPGRFSGRQFSNSRSEMNVSTLELGDSALYLCASSLVDSTETQYFGPGTRLLVL.

The chain joins TRBV6-2 or TRBV6-3 to TRBJ2-1; D gene unclear. CDR3 length: 12 amino acids. In germline, CDR1 is MNHEY, CDR2 SVGEGT. V lost 2 bases and J 8 bases, leaving 7 bases between the germline ends. This CDR3 is CASSYTAHEQFF. The CDR3 region has the DNA TGTGCCAGCAGTTACACGGCACATGAGCAGTTCTTC.

This clone was observed a single time. The chain has TRBV5-5 and TRBJ1-2, with no clear D. CDR3 length: 13 amino acids. The germline V gene has CDR1 SGHKS and CDR2 YYEKEE (reference sequence). V lost 2 bases, J lost 7 bases, and 12 bases lay in between. CDR3 in DNA: TGTGCCAGCAGCTTCGGGGAATTCTTTGGCTACACCTTC. It codes for CASSFGEFFGYTF. Filled out from reference TRBV5-5 and TRBJ1-2, the complete variable domain reads DAGVTQSPTHLIKTRGQQVTLRCSPISGHKSVSWYQQVLGQGPQFIFQYYEKEERGRGNFPDRFSARQFPNYSSELNVNALLLGDSALYLCASSFGEFFGYTFGSGTRLTVV.